These T cell receptor beta chains were read from a single sample in a study of cytomegalovirus exposure and HLA in healthy donors. Clones were read by immunoSEQ multiplex PCR, and TCRdb kept only the in-frame ones, dropping some. The sample has 110,000 or so clones; over 65% are singletons. Sequences were obtained from PBMCs. The receptors derive from a young woman in good health and CMV-seronegative. The CDR3 runs from the conserved cysteine through the conserved F or W. Each record gives: clone size, D gene, V gene, J gene, CDR3 length, CDR3 protein, CDR3 DNA. D genes are given only for firm matches. Size is stated for part of the rows, as once, few or many counts, or as a class when the clone is expanded.

>.|TRBD2|TRBV7-2|TRBJ2-1|16
CASSLAGGRVYNEQFF
TGTGCCAGCAGCTTAGCGGGCGGGAGGGTCTACAATGAGCAGTTCTTC
>.|.|TRBV11-3|TRBJ1-1|16
CASSLVPGRGNTEAFF
TGTGCCAGCAGCTTAGTCCCGGGCAGGGGAAATACTGAAGCTTTCTTT
>.|.|TRBV5-6|TRBJ1-1|13
CASSLQGNTEAFF
TGTGCCAGCAGCTTGCAGGGGAACACTGAAGCTTTCTTT
>.|.|TRBV28|TRBJ2-6|16
CASSPPTGSGANVLTF
TGTGCCAGCAGTCCTCCCACAGGTTCCGGGGCCAACGTCCTGACTTTC
>.|.|TRBV19|TRBJ2-3|17
CASSWGAGATITDTQYF
TGTGCCAGTAGTTGGGGTGCGGGGGCGACTATCACAGATACGCAGTATTTT
>once|TRBD1|TRBV6-1|TRBJ2-2|15
CASREDRGYTGELFF
TGTGCCAGCCGGGAGGACAGGGGATACACCGGGGAGCTGTTTTTT
>.|TRBD1|TRBV19|TRBJ1-5|14
CASRTTGGNQPQHF
TGTGCCAGTAGAACGACAGGGGGCAATCAGCCCCAGCATTTT
>few|.|TRBV6-1|TRBJ1-5|13
CASSESQGQPQHF
TGTGCCAGCAGTGAATCGCAGGGTCAGCCCCAGCATTTT
>.|.|TRBV15|TRBJ1-4|16
CATSRVPGVTNEKLFF
TGTGCCACCAGCAGAGTTCCAGGGGTGACTAATGAAAAACTGTTTTTT
>.|.|TRBV5-6|TRBJ1-1|13
CASSLAAGKAAFF
TGTGCCAGCAGCTTGGCGGCGGGGAAGGCAGCTTTCTTT
>.|.|TRBV10-2|TRBJ1-2|14
CASSESRGNYGYTF
TGCGCCAGCAGTGAGTCTCGGGGGAACTATGGCTACACCTTC
>.|TRBD1|TRBV7-2|TRBJ1-3|14
CASSGTGSGNTIYF
TGTGCCAGCAGCGGGACAGGGTCTGGAAACACCATATATTTT
>.|.|TRBV28|TRBJ1-5|12
CASSSGNQPQHF
TGTGCCAGCAGCTCAGGGAATCAGCCCCAGCATTTT
>.|.|TRBV11-3|TRBJ1-2|13
CASSLGATDGYTF
TGTGCCAGCAGCTTAGGGGCGACGGATGGCTACACCTTC
>.|.|TRBV4-3|TRBJ1-4|15
CASSPTWGVNEKLFF
TGCGCCAGCAGCCCCACCTGGGGGGTTAATGAAAAACTGTTTTTT
>.|TRBD1|TRBV5-1|TRBJ1-2|14
CASSPNRGGDGYTF
TGCGCCAGCAGCCCAAACAGGGGAGGTGATGGCTACACCTTC
>.|.|TRBV10-2|TRBJ2-3|14
CASSENTIADTQYF
TGCGCCAGCAGTGAAAACACGATTGCAGATACGCAGTATTTT
>.|TRBD2|TRBV7-9|TRBJ2-1|15
CASSPGLAGINEQFF
TGTGCCAGCAGCCCCGGACTAGCGGGGATTAATGAGCAGTTCTTC
>.|TRBD2|TRBV5-1|TRBJ2-5|14
CASRVAGEQETQYF
TGCGCCAGCAGGGTAGCGGGGGAGCAAGAGACCCAGTACTTC
>.|.|TRBV7-8|TRBJ2-3|14
CASSLEAPGNTQYF
TGTGCCAGCAGCTTAGAGGCACCGGGGAATACGCAGTATTTT
>.|.|TRBV7-9|TRBJ2-5|12
CADTGLAETQYF
TGTGCCGACACGGGCCTAGCGGAGACCCAGTACTTC
>.|TRBD1|TRBV4-1|TRBJ2-1|20
CASSRSGTGVGLLVNNEQFF
TGCGCCAGCAGCCGGTCGGGGACAGGGGTTGGCTTGTTAGTGAACAATGAGCAGTTCTTC
>.|.|TRBV6-1|TRBJ1-3|18
CASSATVQSLYSGNTIYF
TGTGCCAGCAGTGCAACCGTGCAGTCGCTTTACTCTGGAAACACCATATATTTT
>.|.|TRBV5-5|TRBJ1-5|15
CASSPIRGSNQPQHF
TGTGCCAGCAGCCCCATCAGGGGAAGCAATCAGCCCCAGCATTTT
>.|TRBD1|TRBV7-2|TRBJ1-2|16
CASSLVGTAPNYGYTF
TGTGCCAGCAGCTTAGTCGGGACAGCGCCAAACTATGGCTACACCTTC
>.|.|TRBV30|TRBJ2-5|12
CAWSVGRASPYF
TGTGCCTGGAGTGTCGGGCGGGCTAGCCCTTACTTC
>.|.|TRBV27|TRBJ2-3|15
CASSQIAAYTDTQYF
TGTGCCAGCAGCCAAATAGCGGCGTACACAGATACGCAGTATTTT
>.|.|TRBV30|TRBJ1-5|15
CAWSRTRDGNQPQHF
TGTGCCTGGAGTAGGACTAGGGACGGTAATCAGCCCCAGCATTTT
>.|TRBD1|TRBV7-2|TRBJ1-2|12
CASSATGDGYTF
TGTGCCAGCAGCGCTACAGGGGATGGCTACACCTTC
>.|.|TRBV19|TRBJ1-1|13
CASKLRENTEAFF
TGTGCCAGTAAACTGCGGGAGAACACTGAAGCTTTCTTT
>once|.|TRBV28|TRBJ1-5|13
CASRFYSNQPQHF
TGTGCCAGCAGATTTTATAGCAATCAGCCCCAGCATTTT
>.|TRBD2|TRBV7-2|TRBJ2-3|15
CASSYTSGSPDTQYF
TGTGCCAGCAGTTATACTAGCGGGAGTCCAGATACGCAGTATTTT
>.|.|TRBV15|TRBJ2-2|17
CATSRDRRGLGTGELFF
TGTGCCACCAGCAGAGATAGAAGGGGCCTCGGCACCGGGGAGCTGTTTTTT
>.|.|TRBV4-1|TRBJ1-2|15
CASSFDRYLNYGYTF
TGCGCCAGCAGTTTTGACAGGTACCTGAACTATGGCTACACCTTC
>.|TRBD2|TRBV5-1|TRBJ2-4|16
CASTLTSGIAKNIQYF
TGCGCCAGCACCTTGACTAGCGGAATAGCCAAAAACATTCAGTACTTC
>.|.|TRBV6-1|TRBJ2-5|15
CASSEATGHQETQYF
TGTGCCAGCAGTGAAGCTACAGGCCACCAAGAGACCCAGTACTTC
>.|.|TRBV18|TRBJ2-7|15
CASSPSSDRPYEQYF
TGTGCCAGCTCACCCTCTAGCGACCGTCCCTACGAGCAGTACTTC
>.|TRBD2|TRBV6-1|TRBJ2-1|17
CASSEGPLAGGPWEQFF
TGTGCCAGCAGTGAGGGTCCCCTAGCGGGGGGGCCATGGGAGCAGTTCTTC
>.|TRBD1|TRBV27|TRBJ2-4|14
CASSLSGTGNIQYF
TGTGCCAGCAGTTTATCAGGGACAGGGAACATTCAGTACTTC
>.|.|TRBV5-5|TRBJ2-1|12
CASSLGGNEQFF
TGTGCCAGCAGCTTAGGGGGAAATGAGCAGTTCTTC
>.|.|TRBV11-2|TRBJ1-6|18
CASSLIWSGAPRNSPLHF
TGTGCCAGCAGCTTGATCTGGTCAGGGGCCCCTAGGAATTCACCCCTCCACTTT
>.|TRBD2|TRBV27|TRBJ2-7|14
CASSLSGTGGEQYF
TGTGCCAGCAGTTTATCGGGGACGGGGGGCGAGCAGTACTTC
>few|.|TRBV4-1|TRBJ1-6|15
CASSQSSSYNSPLHF
TGCGCCAGCAGCCAATCTTCCTCCTATAATTCACCCCTCCACTTT
>.|.|TRBV5-1|TRBJ2-7|15
CASSLRGTGSYEQYF
TGCGCCAGCAGCTTACGGGGGACCGGTTCCTACGAGCAGTACTTC